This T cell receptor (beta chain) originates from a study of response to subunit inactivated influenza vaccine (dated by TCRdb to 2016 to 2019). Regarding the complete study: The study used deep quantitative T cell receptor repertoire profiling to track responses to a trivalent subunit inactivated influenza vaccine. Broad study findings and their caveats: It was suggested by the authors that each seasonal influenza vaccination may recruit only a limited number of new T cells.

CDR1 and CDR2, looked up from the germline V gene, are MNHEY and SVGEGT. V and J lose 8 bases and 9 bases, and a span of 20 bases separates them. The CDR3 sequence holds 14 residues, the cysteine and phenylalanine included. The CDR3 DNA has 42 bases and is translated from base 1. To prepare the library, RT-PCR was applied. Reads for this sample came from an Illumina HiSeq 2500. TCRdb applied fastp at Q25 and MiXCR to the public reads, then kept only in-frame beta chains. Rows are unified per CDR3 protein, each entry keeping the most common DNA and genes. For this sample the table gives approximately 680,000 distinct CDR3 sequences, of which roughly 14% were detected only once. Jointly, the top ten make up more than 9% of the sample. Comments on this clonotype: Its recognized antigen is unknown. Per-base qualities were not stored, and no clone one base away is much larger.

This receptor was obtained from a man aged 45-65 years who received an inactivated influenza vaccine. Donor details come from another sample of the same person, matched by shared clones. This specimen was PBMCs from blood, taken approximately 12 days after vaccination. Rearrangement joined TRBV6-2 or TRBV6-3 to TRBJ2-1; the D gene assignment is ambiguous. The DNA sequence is TGTGCCAGCCCCCGCTCGGTGGACGATCTTGAGCAGTTCTTC. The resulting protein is CASPRSVDDLEQFF.